Detailed here is one TCR beta chain. As yet, its antigen is unknown. This CDR3 has 14 residues. Germline CDR1 reads KGHDR; CDR2 reads SFDVKD. Trimming shortened V by 7 bases and J by 0 bases, and 11 bases separated the two germline ends. As for treatment: approximately 9-day PBMC culture with coronavirus spike peptide pools or control peptides (ViraFEST assay). The data were obtained in a study of vaccination and CD4 T cells after COVID-19. Cultured CD4+ T-cell DNA underwent Oncomine TCR Beta short-read sequencing. In TCRdb, the PCR reads were re-called with MiXCR into one record per CDR3 protein. The sample has around 12,000 distinct CDR3 sequences, roughly 72% seen once.

The chain recombines TRBV24-1 with TRBJ1-1, with D uncertain. This clonotype was sampled from a human donor who received a COVID-19 vaccine. The sequencing here drew on CD4+ T cells from blood, cultured in vitro, taken after SARS-CoV-2 vaccination. CDR3 protein: CATREDGLNTEAFF. Written as DNA, the CDR3 is TGTGCCACCAGGGAGGACGGACTGAACACTGAAGCTTTCTTT.